These 9 T cell receptor beta chains originate from one sample sequenced in a study of blood T cell repertoires in COVID-19. Assay: immunoSEQ multiplex PCR; the TCRdb copy retains only in-frame clones and omits some. The sample includes almost 200,000 clones, less than 90% of them seen just once. The sequencing input was peripheral blood. The receptors originated from an older woman with acute or convalescent COVID-19.

The V call is TRBV5-7, the J call TRBJ1-1; D unresolved. TRBV5-7 is designated an ORF whose function remains uncertain. V gave up 2 bases and J gave up 5 bases, with 7 bases separating them. This CDR3 contains 12 residues. Here the CDR3 reads CASSFISTEAFF. The CDR3 nucleotides are TGTGCCAGCAGCTTTATTTCTACTGAAGCTTTCTTT.

The chain recombines TRBV6-1 with TRBJ1-5; no firm D call. This CDR3 has 13 residues. Trimming took off 3 bases at V and 1 base at J, with 4 bases between the two ends. Germline CDR1 reads MNHNS; CDR2 reads SASEGT. The CDR3 loop reads CASSERSNQPQHF. For the CDR3, the DNA is TGTGCCAGCAGTGAGAGAAGCAATCAGCCCCAGCATTTT.

V is TRBV7-2 and J is TRBJ1-1, with 7 bases identical to TRBD1. The V gene end was trimmed by 5 bases and the J gene end by 2 bases; junction bases not matched to a gene: 5. In germline, CDR1 is SGHTA, CDR2 FQGNSA. The CDR3 is made up of 14 amino acids. This chain's CDR3 is CASSPRTGNTEAFF. DNA for the CDR3: TGTGCCAGCAGCCCTAGGACAGGTAACACTGAAGCTTTCTTT.

This clone was seen more than once but under ten times. The V call is TRBV5-6, the J call TRBJ2-7; 9 bases are a match to TRBD1. Germline CDR1 is SGHDT and CDR2 is YYEEEE. V lost 5 bases, J lost 2 bases, and 5 bases stayed unmatched. CDR3 length equals 14 residues. The CDR3 sequence is CASRGQGGPYEQYF. For the CDR3, the DNA is TGTGCCAGCAGGGGACAGGGCGGGCCCTACGAGCAGTACTTC.

Concerning this clone: The junction does not match germline at one end; this may be a read error. The CDR3 sequence: CSFEQVYEQFF. For the CDR3, the DNA is TGCAGCTTTGAACAGGTCTATGAGCAGTTCTTC. The rearrangement uses TRBV29-1 and TRBJ2-1; maybe TRBD1 (5 bases). The CDR3 has 11 residues. Germline V gives CDR1 SQVTM, CDR2 ANQGSEA.

The chain combines TRBV7-9 with TRBJ2-5, with D tentatively TRBD1 (5 bases). This CDR3 comprises 14 residues. V was clipped by 5 bases and J by 5 bases, with 15 bases between them. Germline CDR1 is SEHNR and CDR2 is FQNEAQ (reference sequence). The CDR3 loop is CASSLRRDQETQYF. The DNA for the CDR3 is TGTGCCAGCAGCCTCCGCAGGGATCAGGAGACCCAGTACTTC.

The chain couples TRBV19 to TRBJ2-6; 9 nucleotides match TRBD1. V gave up 3 bases and J gave up 3 bases; unmatched junction bases: 6. Germline CDR1 reads LNHDA; CDR2 reads SQIVND (reference sequence). This CDR3 is built from 17 residues. CDR3 bases: TGTGCCAGTAGTATTCCCACAGGGGGCGTTGGGGCCAACGTCCTGACTTTC. This sequence encodes CASSIPTGGVGANVLTF.

This CDR3 reads CASRQYNEQFF. The DNA of the CDR3 is TGTGCCAGCAGACAATACAATGAGCAGTTCTTC. This chain joins TRBV6-6 and TRBJ2-1; D is unresolved. V was pared by 6 bases and J by 4 bases, with 4 bases between. The germline V gene encodes CDR1 MNHNY and CDR2 SVGAGI (reference sequence). There are 11 residues in the CDR3.

This chain uses TRBV6-6 with TRBJ2-7; D is uncertain. The CDR3 length is 15 residues. Germline CDR1 and CDR2: MNHNY and SVGAGI (reference sequence). Trimming removed 0 bases at V and 2 bases at J, with 11 bases between. CDR3 DNA: TGTGCCAGCAGTTACTCTCCGACTGGAGCCTACGAGCAGTACTTC. Protein sequence: CASSYSPTGAYEQYF.